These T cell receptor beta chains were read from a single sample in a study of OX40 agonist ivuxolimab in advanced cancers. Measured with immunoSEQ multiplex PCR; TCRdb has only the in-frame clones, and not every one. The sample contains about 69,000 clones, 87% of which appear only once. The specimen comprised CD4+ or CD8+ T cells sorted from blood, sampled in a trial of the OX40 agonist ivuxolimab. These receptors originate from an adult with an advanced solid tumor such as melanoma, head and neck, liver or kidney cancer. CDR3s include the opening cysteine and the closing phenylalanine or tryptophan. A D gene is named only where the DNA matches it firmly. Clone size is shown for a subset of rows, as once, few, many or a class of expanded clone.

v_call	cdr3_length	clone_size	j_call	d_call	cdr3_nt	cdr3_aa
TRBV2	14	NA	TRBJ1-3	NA	TGTGCCAGCGGATCCACAGGGATCGGAAACACCATATATTTT	CASGSTGIGNTIYF
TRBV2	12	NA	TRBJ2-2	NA	TGTGCCACCCGACGAAGTACCGGGGAGCTGTTTTTT	CATRRSTGELFF
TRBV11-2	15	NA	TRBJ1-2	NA	TGTGCCAGCAGCCAAGTGTCCGAGACCCTCTATGGCTACACCTTC	CASSQVSETLYGYTF
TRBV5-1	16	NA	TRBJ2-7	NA	TGCGCCAGCAGCTTGGGAACGGGAAAAGGGGCGTCCGAGCAGTGCTTC	CASSLGTGKGASEQCF
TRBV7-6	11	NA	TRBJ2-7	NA	TGTGCCAGCAGCTTCTCCTACGAGCAGTACTTC	CASSFSYEQYF
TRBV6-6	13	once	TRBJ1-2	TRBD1	TGTGCCAGCAGTGCGGGACAGTACTATGGCTACACCTTC	CASSAGQYYGYTF
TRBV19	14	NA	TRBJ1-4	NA	TGTGCCAGTGCTCGGGCTGCCGTCGGAGAAAAACTGTTTTTT	CASARAAVGEKLFF
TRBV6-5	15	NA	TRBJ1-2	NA	TGTGCCAGCACTGGAGCCCTCAGGGGTCACTATGGCTACACCTTC	CASTGALRGHYGYTF
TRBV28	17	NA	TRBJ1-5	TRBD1	TGTGCCAGCAGTTACCCCGCGGGACAGGGAACTAATCAGCCCCAGCATTTT	CASSYPAGQGTNQPQHF
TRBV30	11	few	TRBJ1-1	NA	TGTGCCTCCGGGCTTCACACTGAAGCTTTCTTT	CASGLHTEAFF
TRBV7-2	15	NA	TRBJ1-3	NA	TGTGCCAGCAGCTTAGATTGGGGGCCTGGAAACACCATATATTTT	CASSLDWGPGNTIYF
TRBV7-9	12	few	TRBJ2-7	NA	TGTGCCAGCAGCTTTATAGGGGCCGAGCAGTACTTC	CASSFIGAEQYF
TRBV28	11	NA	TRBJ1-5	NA	TGTGCCAGCAGTTATAATCAGCCCCAGCATTTT	CASSYNQPQHF
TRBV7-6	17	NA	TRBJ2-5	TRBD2	TGTGCCAGCAGCCTAGATGTGACTAGCGGGGGTGGGGAGACCCAGTACTTC	CASSLDVTSGGGETQYF
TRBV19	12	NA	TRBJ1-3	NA	TGTGCCAGTAGTATACAGGGAAACACCATATATTTT	CASSIQGNTIYF
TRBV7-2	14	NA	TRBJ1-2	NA	TGTGCCAGCAGCTTAGATATGGTGGGCTATGGCTACACCTTC	CASSLDMVGYGYTF
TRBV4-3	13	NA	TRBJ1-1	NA	TGCGCCAGCAGCTATCAATCGAACACTGAAGCTTTCTTT	CASSYQSNTEAFF
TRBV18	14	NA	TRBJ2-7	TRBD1	TGTGCCAGCTCACCAGGACAGGGGGCGAGGGAGCAGTACTTC	CASSPGQGAREQYF
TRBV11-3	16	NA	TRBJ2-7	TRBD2	TGTGCCAGCAGCCCCCCTCAGCGGGGGCTAACCCACGAGCAGTACTTC	CASSPPQRGLTHEQYF
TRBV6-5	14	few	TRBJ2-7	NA	TGTGCCAGCAGTTATACGTTGCTGGCGGGCGAGCAGTACTTC	CASSYTLLAGEQYF
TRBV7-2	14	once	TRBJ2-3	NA	TGTGCCAGCAGTCCGGACCGGGTCCCAGATACGCAGTATTTT	CASSPDRVPDTQYF
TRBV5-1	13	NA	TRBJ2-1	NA	TGCGCCAGCAGCTCCAGGACTGGAGGTGAGCAGTTCTTC	CASSSRTGGEQFF
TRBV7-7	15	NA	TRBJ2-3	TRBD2	TGTGCCAGCAGCTTCGGACTAGCAGTCACAGATACGCAGTATTTT	CASSFGLAVTDTQYF
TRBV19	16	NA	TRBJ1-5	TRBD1	TGTGCCAGTAGTACCCTTCGCGGGACAGGCCATCAGCCCCAGCATTTT	CASSTLRGTGHQPQHF
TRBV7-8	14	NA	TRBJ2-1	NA	TGTGCCAGCAGCTCGCCCGGAGTCGACAATGAGCAGTTCTTC	CASSSPGVDNEQFF
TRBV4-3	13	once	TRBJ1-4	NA	TGCGCCAGAGCGAGGACCACTAATGAAAAACTGTTTTTT	CARARTTNEKLFF
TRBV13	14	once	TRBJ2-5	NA	TGTGCCAGCAGCTTAAGATATCGCCAGAAGACCCAGTACTTC	CASSLRYRQKTQYF
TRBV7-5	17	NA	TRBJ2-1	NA	TGTGTCAGAAGCTTTCCACGCCGGGACAGGCGGTACAATGAGCAGTTCTTC	CVRSFPRRDRRYNEQFF